These 23 T cell receptor beta chains share one sample of origin, sequenced in a study of neurological immune-mediated disorders. TCRdb independently ran MiXCR on the 5' RACE reads; one entry per CDR3 protein. The sample yields over 60,000 distinct CDR3 sequences, 4.5% to 6.5% seen once. The sample was PBMCs. The origin of the receptors is a woman in her thirties with multiple sclerosis.

This clonotype was found many times. The CDR3: CASSLGGTDNQPQHF. Here the CDR3 DNA reads TGCGCCAGCAGCCTCGGGGGCACGGACAATCAGCCCCAGCATTTT. The V and J genes are TRBV5-1 and TRBJ1-5; D is perhaps TRBD1 (6 bases). V was trimmed by 4 bases and J by 3 bases, leaving 14 bases between them. The CDR3 sequence is 15 residues long. Per the germline V gene, CDR1 is SGHRS and CDR2 is YFSETQ.

In its sample, this clonotype was seen many times. This rearrangement joins TRBV20-1 to TRBJ2-3; D possibly uses TRBD1 or TRBD2 (6 bases each). V dropped 3 bases and J dropped 3 bases, with 16 bases sitting between them. CDR1 and CDR2 (germline): DFQATT, SNEGSKA (reference sequence). The CDR3 is 15 residues long. In DNA, the CDR3 is TGCAGTGCTAGGGACGGGGGCTTCGGTACAGATACGCAGTATTTT. Translation: CSARDGGFGTDTQYF.

Ten or more counts support this clonotype. The V gene is TRBV20-1, the J gene TRBJ2-4, with a weak D call TRBD1 (6 bases). The CDR3 is 14 amino acids. Trimming stripped 0 bases from V and 9 bases from J, with 15 bases between. Germline CDR1 reads DFQATT; CDR2 reads SNEGSKA (reference sequence). Here the CDR3 DNA reads TGCAGTGCTAGAGATCTACAGGGTCCGGGCATTCAGTACTTC. Its protein is CSARDLQGPGIQYF.

This clonotype was seen at least ten times. The rearrangement links TRBV20-1 to TRBJ2-7, with D perhaps matching TRBD1 (6 bases). CDR1 is DFQATT and CDR2 is SNEGSKA in the germline V gene (reference sequence). The CDR3 has 14 residues. The V end was cut by 0 bases, the J end by 4 bases, with 13 bases between. CDR3 loop: CSARDLTGGYEQYF. CDR3 sequence (DNA): TGCAGTGCTAGAGACCTGACAGGTGGATACGAGCAGTACTTC.

This clonotype came up many times. The chain links TRBV20-1 to TRBJ2-2; D possibly corresponds to TRBD1 (6 bases). V was clipped by 0 bases and J by 3 bases, with 11 bases between them. CDR3 length: 15 amino acids. Germline V lookup: CDR1 DFQATT, CDR2 SNEGSKA (reference sequence). CDR3 nucleotide sequence: TGCAGTGCTAGAGATACAGGGACCGACACCGGGGAGCTGTTTTTT. Protein sequence: CSARDTGTDTGELFF.

This clonotype was seen at least ten times. This chain links TRBV5-1 with TRBJ2-5, with 11 positions matching TRBD2. The CDR3 is made up of 16 amino acids. Germline loops: CDR1 SGHRS, CDR2 YFSETQ. The trim removed 4 bases at V and 1 base at J, leaving 6 bases unmatched. The DNA of the CDR3 is TGCGCCAGCAGCCCGGGACTAGCGGTACGCCAAGAGACCCAGTACTTC. It is translated as CASSPGLAVRQETQYF.

There are many counts of this clonotype. This chain uses TRBV20-1 with TRBJ2-7, with 9 bases lining up with TRBD1. Germline CDR1 and CDR2: DFQATT and SNEGSKA (reference sequence). This CDR3 has 15 residues. Trimming took 0 bases from V and 5 from J; bases not matched to a gene: 8. Here the CDR3 reads CSARDGTGTIDEQYF. CDR3 nucleotides: TGCAGTGCTAGAGATGGGACAGGGACTATAGACGAGCAGTACTTC.

This clonotype was seen at least ten times. This sequence joins TRBV10-3 and TRBJ2-5; the D is unclear. This CDR3 is built from 12 residues. CDR1 and CDR2 (germline): ENHRY, SYGVKD. Between the trimmed V and J ends, which lost 2 bases and 0 bases, there was a span of 1 base. The chain's CDR3 is CAISEDQETQYF. In DNA form, the CDR3 reads TGTGCCATCAGTGAGGACCAAGAGACCCAGTACTTC.

This clonotype was observed at least ten times. The chain is built from TRBV27 and TRBJ2-5, with TRBD2 matching 10 bases. CDR1 is MNHEY and CDR2 is SMNVEV in the germline V gene (reference sequence). The CDR3 length is 14 residues. The V and J ends lost 3 bases and 5 bases, in that order; junction bases with no gene match: 3. CDR3 protein: CASSLLAGVETQYF. CDR3 nucleotides: TGTGCCAGCAGTTTGCTAGCGGGAGTGGAGACCCAGTACTTC.

The sample holds many counts of this clonotype. This sequence joins TRBV6-6 and TRBJ2-3; 10 bases agree with TRBD1. There are 15 residues in the CDR3. Germline V CDR1 and CDR2: MNHNY, SVGAGI (reference sequence). V lost 9 bases to trimming and J lost 4 bases; unmatched junction nucleotides: 10. CDR3 residues: CASISSGQGADTQYF. Here the CDR3 DNA reads TGTGCCAGTATATCCAGTGGACAGGGGGCAGATACGCAGTATTTT.

The sample holds many counts of this clonotype. V usage is TRBV11-2 and J usage is TRBJ2-3; either TRBD1 or TRBD2 may supply D (6 bases each). V lost 2 bases, J lost 3 bases, and 12 bases lay in between. The CDR3 totals 15 residues. The germline V gene encodes CDR1 SGHAT and CDR2 FQNNGV. Here the CDR3 DNA reads TGTGCCAGCAGCTTAATCCCGGGGGCGACAGATACGCAGTATTTT. It encodes CASSLIPGATDTQYF.

This clonotype was seen repeatedly, ten times or more. The chain employs TRBV5-1 and TRBJ2-5; possibly TRBD1 for D (7 bases). CDR1 SGHRS and CDR2 YFSETQ come from the germline V gene. This CDR3 spans 17 amino acids. The V gene lost 4 bases and the J gene lost 5 bases, with 24 bases spanning the gap. The CDR3 reads CASSQTNPTGAGETQYF. CDR3 in DNA: TGCGCCAGCAGCCAAACTAACCCAACAGGGGCGGGGGAGACCCAGTACTTC.

This clonotype was detected many times. The chain carries TRBV5-1 and TRBJ2-1; D possibly corresponds to TRBD2 (6 bases). Germline V gene lookup returns CDR1 SGHRS and CDR2 YFSETQ. This CDR3 region has 15 residues. The V end lost 0 bases, the J end lost 10 bases, and 17 bases lay between the germline ends. The DNA of the CDR3 is TGCGCCAGCAGCTTGGCAGGGACTTCCCGGGAGGAGCAGTTCTTC. Its protein product is CASSLAGTSREEQFF.

This clonotype occurred many times. The V gene is TRBV20-1, the J gene TRBJ2-1; a possible D gene is TRBD1 (5 bases). From germline, CDR1 is DFQATT and CDR2 SNEGSKA (reference sequence). Trimming cost V 6 bases and J 0 bases, with 18 bases left between them. CDR3 length: 16 residues. CDR3 in amino acids: CSANLWGPSSYNEQFF. CDR3 in DNA: TGCAGTGCCAACCTTTGGGGCCCAAGCTCCTACAATGAGCAGTTCTTC.

Of note for this clonotype: This may arise from a read error, as a much more abundant clone is one base away. The missing conserved phenylalanine or tryptophan at the end of this CDR3 makes a read error likely. The gene calls are TRBV5-1 and TRBJ2-5; TRBD2 is a possible D gene (6 bases). The CDR3 spans 15 residues. Germline V lookup: CDR1 SGHRS, CDR2 YFSETQ. Trimming stripped 0 bases from V and 4 bases from J, with 13 bases between. The CDR3 reads CASSLAWGSGETQYI. For the CDR3, the DNA is TGCGCCAGCAGCTTGGCCTGGGGTAGCGGAGAGACCCAGTACATC.

This clonotype was observed a handful of times. This sequence joins TRBV20-1 and TRBJ1-1; no reliable D call. V lost 1 base, J lost 5 bases, and 11 bases lay in between. The CDR3 length is 13 residues. Per the germline V gene, CDR1 is DFQATT and CDR2 is SNEGSKA (reference sequence). CDR3: CSARGIQRTEAFF. The DNA of the CDR3 is TGCAGTGCTAGAGGAATACAACGGACTGAAGCTTTCTTT.

Many counts were recorded for this clonotype. The V call is TRBV5-1, the J call TRBJ2-7, with TRBD2 identical over 10 bases. Germline V gene lookup returns CDR1 SGHRS and CDR2 YFSETQ. This CDR3 comprises 15 residues. V shed 4 bases, J shed 3 bases, and the junction held 7 bases outside the gene matches. The CDR3 spells CASSEIAGGNYEQYF. CDR3 bases: TGCGCCAGCAGCGAGATAGCGGGAGGTAACTACGAGCAGTACTTC.

This clonotype was picked up many times. The rearrangement joins TRBV7-6 to TRBJ2-3; no reliable D call. The CDR3 sequence is 14 residues long. The germline gives CDR1 SGHVS, CDR2 FNYEAQ. Trimming pared 2 bases from V and 0 bases from J, leaving 6 bases between. CDR3 amino acids: CASSLWGSTDTQYF. CDR3 coding DNA: TGTGCCAGCAGCTTATGGGGAAGCACAGATACGCAGTATTTT.

This clonotype was detected ten times or more. This chain connects TRBV20-1 to TRBJ1-6; D is unclear. The CDR3 extends over 14 amino acids. Germline V CDR1 and CDR2: DFQATT, SNEGSKA (reference sequence). The V and J ends lost 1 base and 3 bases respectively, with 7 bases between them. CDR3 coding DNA: TGCAGTGCTAGAGTGGGCCACTATAATTCACCCCTCCACTTT. Amino acid sequence: CSARVGHYNSPLHF.

The gene calls are TRBV14 and TRBJ2-1; TRBD2 is a possible D gene (6 bases). Germline CDR1 and CDR2: SGHDN and FVKESK. The CDR3 runs to 15 residues. Trimming pared 1 base from V and 3 bases from J, leaving 10 bases between. The CDR3 nucleotides are TGTGCCAGCAGCCAAGTCGGGGGAAACTACAATGAGCAGTTCTTC. Protein: CASSQVGGNYNEQFF.

This chain connects TRBV5-1 to TRBJ1-2; 8 positions agree with TRBD1. This CDR3 is built from 13 residues. Per the germline V gene, CDR1 is SGHRS and CDR2 is YFSETQ. The V gene end was trimmed by 4 bases and the J gene end by 3 bases; junction bases not matched to a gene: 2. The CDR3 region is CASSLTGDYGYTF. CDR3 in DNA: TGCGCCAGCAGCCTGACAGGGGACTATGGCTACACCTTC.

The table lists this clonotype with many counts. The rearrangement links TRBV20-1 to TRBJ2-5; 9 nucleotides line up with TRBD1. The CDR3 loop spans 15 amino acids. From germline, CDR1 is DFQATT and CDR2 SNEGSKA (reference sequence). Trimming removed 2 bases from V and 7 bases from J; junction bases left unmatched: 11. CDR3 bases: TGCAGTGCTAGAATCGGACAGGGGCCGGGGGGGACCCAGTACTTC. Translated, it gives CSARIGQGPGGTQYF.

This clonotype has at least ten counts. The V call is TRBV6-2 or TRBV6-3, the J call TRBJ2-7; no clear D. Germline CDR1 and CDR2: MNHEY and SVGEGT. This CDR3 is 14 amino acids long. The V gene lost 2 bases and the J gene lost 1 base, with 9 bases spanning the gap. CDR3 nucleotide sequence: TGTGCCAGCAGTTACCTAGGACCTTCCTACGAGCAGTACGTC. Protein sequence: CASSYLGPSYEQYV.